This TCR beta chain was recovered during a study of siplizumab effects on memory and regulatory T cells. Details on this clone: The target antigen is unknown.

CDR1 and CDR2 (germline): SGHRS, YFSETQ. The CDR3 runs 16 residues. V lost 5 bases and J lost 3; bases outside the gene matches: 9. Assay: immunoSEQ multiplex PCR; the TCRdb copy retains only in-frame clones and omits some. The data hold 90,000 to 130,000 clones, with about nine tenths observed a single time. Broader study findings: A minor share of alloreactive clones matched unstimulated subsets. Suppressive activity of Tregs proliferating in siplizumab cultures remained unconfirmed. A significant reduction in alloreactive sequences traceable to unstimulated CD4+ memory cells was produced by siplizumab.

The TCR sequence derives from a human donor in good health. V and J are TRBV5-1 and TRBJ2-5; 11 bases line up with TRBD2. Specimen: CD4+ T cells sorted from blood. The CDR3 DNA follows: TGCGCCAGCAGTCCTATACCGGGACTAGCGGAAGAGACCCAGTACTTC. It specifies CASSPIPGLAEETQYF.